This T cell receptor beta chain is from a study of T cells in localized non-small cell lung cancer (dated by TCRdb to between 2020 and 2021). At the level of the whole study: The study analyzed T cell repertoires of 200 to 250 early-stage NSCLC patients, comparing tumors and uninvolved tumor-adjacent lungs. All 236 NSCLC patients in the cohort were treatment-naive and had localized lung tumors that were resected. NSCLC patients had a mean age of approximately 70 years, and about 140 were male and 85 to 110 female. Broad study findings and their caveats: Uninvolved tumor-adjacent lung showed the highest T cell clonality, higher than tumor, which suggests more focused antigenic responses in the adjacent lung. Higher T cell density in blood was associated with longer overall survival, whereas higher clonality in adjacent lung was associated with shorter survival. Because multi-region sequencing of the tumors was not done, intratumor heterogeneity could not be ruled out. Because of the exploratory design, TCR variables were selected using unadjusted p-values without false-discovery rate correction. A median of roughly 60 of the top 100 tumor clones turned up in the paired uninvolved adjacent lung, and 28 of those clones also ranked among the top 100 of that same adjacent lung.

About this clone: No cognate antigen has been identified for it. Base quality data are lacking; no much larger clone is found one base away.

The immunoSEQ Assay was used to sequence TCR beta CDR3 regions from DNA. Concerning the study's data processing: To compute T cell density, TCR beta template counts were normalized to usable DNA, which was estimated by amplifying housekeeping genes. Using the preseqR package, richness was estimated by extrapolating to 120,000 templates for tissue samples and 400,000 templates for PBMC samples. Clonality was defined by subtracting Pielou's evenness from one. Tissue-enriched TCRs were identified through differential abundance testing performed on productive amino-acid clonotypes, with a minimum total count of 5 and an alpha of 0.1. The Jaccard Index and the Morisita Overlap Index were used to measure repertoire overlap between compartments. TCR beta CDR3s were clustered by GLIPH together with public tetramer-defined viral CDR3s, and at least three viral sequences plus V-gene enrichment were required for viral motifs. TCRdb stores this immuneACCESS table with in-frame sequences only. Part of the clones is absent; in the studies checked, under half of the shortfall reflects unresolved V genes, and no reason is known for the rest. V and J calls and clone size are as listed in that table; D and trimming were resolved from the DNA. This sample is represented by approximately 60,000 clones; 85% to 90% of them were singletons. Approximately 2% of the sample is in the top ten clones.

At diagnosis, peripheral blood, uninvolved tumor-adjacent lung and tumor were collected and stored as a combination of fresh-frozen and FFPE material. For TCR repertoire profiling, blood samples were analyzed in the form of peripheral blood mononuclear cells. The clonotype was recovered from a woman aged 35 to 75 with stage I lung adenocarcinoma. The sample was peripheral blood, taken before any cancer treatment.

Read as DNA, the sequence is TGTGCCAGTAGTATTCCGGGACAGGGGGATGAAAAACTGTTTTTT. It translates to CASSIPGQGDEKLFF. The chain is assembled from TRBV19 and TRBJ1-4, with 11 central nucleotides matching TRBD1. According to the germline V gene (reference sequence), CDR1 reads LNHDA and CDR2 reads SQIVND. Germline trimming amounts to 3 bases on V and 6 bases on J, with 3 as the count of junction bases outside the gene matches. Including the terminal cysteine and phenylalanine, the CDR3 comprises 15 residues. Here the CDR3 DNA is all that survives: 45 bases in frame from base 1.